A selection of T cell receptor beta chains follows, all from one sample in a study of blood T cell repertoires in COVID-19. Libraries were prepared by immunoSEQ multiplex PCR; TCRdb keeps only in-frame clonotypes and omits some of them. The table shows roughly 140,000 clones, with 85% to 90% occurring only once. Sequenced input: peripheral blood. Receptors were obtained from a woman aged 60-70 years with active COVID-19. The CDR3 runs from the conserved cysteine through the conserved F or W. D genes are given only for firm matches. Clone size, where shown, is once, few, many, or a class for clones that have expanded.

j_call d_call v_call clone_size cdr3_aa cdr3_nt
TRBJ2-5 TRBD2 TRBV4-1 - CASSPGLLAGGRGGETQYF TGCGCCAGCAGCCCCGGTCTGCTAGCGGGAGGGCGGGGAGGAGAGACCCAGTACTTC
TRBJ2-1 - TRBV5-1 - CASSSPRERNEQFF TGCGCCAGCAGCTCTCCGCGGGAACGGAATGAGCAGTTCTTC
TRBJ1-1 - TRBV19 - CATTRGGGLVLAEAFF TGTGCCACCACCAGGGGAGGGGGGTTAGTTTTGGCTGAAGCTTTCTTT
TRBJ2-2 TRBD1 TRBV20-1 - CSASFSRNGPGTVGTGELFF TGCAGTGCTAGTTTCTCACGAAACGGACCCGGGACAGTGGGCACCGGGGAGCTGTTTTTT
TRBJ2-2 - TRBV19 - CASQSGKKTGELFF TGTGCCAGTCAGTCAGGGAAGAAAACCGGGGAGCTGTTTTTT
TRBJ2-1 TRBD2 TRBV28 once CASTPTSGSVNEQFF TGTGCCAGCACCCCGACTAGCGGGAGTGTCAATGAGCAGTTCTTC
TRBJ1-6 TRBD1 TRBV29-1 - CSVDETGGSPLHF TGCAGCGTTGACGAGACAGGGGGTTCACCCCTCCACTTT
TRBJ2-1 - TRBV24-1 - CATSDLQGSSNEQFF TGTGCCACCAGTGATTTACAGGGTTCGAGCAATGAGCAGTTCTTC
TRBJ2-5 - TRBV18 once CASSLQRAGAKETQYF TGTGCCAGCTCCCTTCAAAGGGCAGGGGCTAAAGAGACCCAGTACTTC
TRBJ1-2 TRBD1 TRBV12-3/TRBV12-4 - CASSLNRGYGYTF TGTGCCAGCAGTTTGAACAGGGGCTATGGCTACACCTTC
TRBJ2-3 TRBD1 TRBV7-9 - CASSGQGSTDTQYF TGTGCCAGCAGCGGACAGGGAAGCACAGATACGCAGTATTTT
TRBJ1-2 - TRBV19 - CASSIENLDSRFNYGYTF TGTGCCAGTAGTATAGAGAACCTTGACAGTCGATTTAACTATGGCTACACCTTC
TRBJ1-2 TRBD1 TRBV4-3 - CASSQDTTGGFDGYTF TGCGCCAGCAGCCAAGATACGACAGGGGGATTCGACGGCTACACCTTC
TRBJ1-2 - TRBV27 - CASSLRAGLGYGYTF TGTGCCAGCAGTTTAAGGGCAGGGTTGGGGTATGGCTACACCTTC
TRBJ2-7 - TRBV28 few CASSQDFYEQYF TGTGCCAGCAGCCAGGACTTCTACGAGCAGTACTTC
TRBJ1-6 - TRBV27 - CASSSRSSYNSPLHF TGTGCCAGCAGTTCCCGGAGCTCCTATAATTCACCCCTCCACTTT
TRBJ2-7 - TRBV6-6 once CASSYSAYEQYF TGTGCCAGCAGTTACTCAGCGTACGAGCAGTACTTC
TRBJ2-1 TRBD2 TRBV7-7 few CASTLGLAGGNEQFF TGTGCTAGCACCCTTGGACTAGCGGGAGGGAATGAGCAGTTCTTC
TRBJ1-5 TRBD1 TRBV4-1 - CASSQDFRGQGAYLYSNQPQHF TGCGCCAGCAGCCAAGATTTTCGCGGACAGGGGGCCTACCTATATAGCAATCAGCCCCAGCATTTT
TRBJ2-1 TRBD2 TRBV7-9 - CASSSSPWREGDNEQFF TGTGCCAGCAGCTCCTCCCCATGGCGGGAGGGGGACAATGAGCAGTTCTTC
TRBJ2-7 - TRBV15 - CATQEGLGAYEQYF TGTGCCACTCAGGAAGGACTGGGCGCCTACGAGCAGTACTTC
TRBJ1-5 TRBD1 TRBV6-6 - CASSGTGEQPQHF TGTGCCAGCAGCGGAACAGGGGAACAGCCCCAGCATTTT
TRBJ1-1 - TRBV5-5 once CASSLVAGALTEAFF TGTGCCAGCAGCTTGGTCGCAGGGGCTCTCACTGAAGCTTTCTTT
TRBJ2-7 - TRBV14 once CASSQKGYEQYF TGTGCCAGCAGCCAAAAGGGGTACGAGCAGTACTTC
TRBJ2-5 - TRBV5-1 - CASSDQGPLGTQYF TGCGCCAGCAGCGACCAGGGCCCCCTGGGGACCCAGTACTTC
TRBJ2-3 TRBD1 TRBV30 - CAWNGQGVGDTQYF TGTGCCTGGAACGGACAGGGGGTAGGAGATACGCAGTATTTT
TRBJ2-1 TRBD2 TRBV6-2/TRBV6-3 once CASSVVAGGLNEQFF TGTGCCAGCAGTGTAGTAGCGGGAGGGTTGAATGAGCAGTTCTTC
TRBJ2-7 - TRBV18 - CASSRPGMDEQYF TGTGCCAGCTCAAGACCAGGGATGGACGAGCAGTACTTC